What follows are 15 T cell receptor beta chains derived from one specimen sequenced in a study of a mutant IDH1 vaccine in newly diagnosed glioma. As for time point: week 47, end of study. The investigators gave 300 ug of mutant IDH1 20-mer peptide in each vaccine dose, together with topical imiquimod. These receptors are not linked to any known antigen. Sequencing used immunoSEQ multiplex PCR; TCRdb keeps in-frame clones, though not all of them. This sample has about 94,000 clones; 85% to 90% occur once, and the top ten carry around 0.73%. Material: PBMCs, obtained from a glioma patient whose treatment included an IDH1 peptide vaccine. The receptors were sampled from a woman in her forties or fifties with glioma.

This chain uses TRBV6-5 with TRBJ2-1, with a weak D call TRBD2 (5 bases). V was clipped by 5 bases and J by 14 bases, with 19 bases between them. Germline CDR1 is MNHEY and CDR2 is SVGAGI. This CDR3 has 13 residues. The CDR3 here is CASSPAEGAGKFF. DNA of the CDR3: TGTGCCAGCAGTCCCGCCGAGGGCGCCGGGAAGTTCTTC.

CDR3 bases: TGTGCCAGCAGAACTTCCGGGACAGGGCCCCACGAGCAGTACTTC. This encodes CASRTSGTGPHEQYF. The chain is built from TRBV7-8 and TRBJ2-7; 9 nucleotides line up with TRBD1. Per germline, CDR1 SGHVS and CDR2 FQNEAQ. The CDR3 is made up of 15 amino acids. The junction had 11 bases not matched to a gene; V was cut back by 6 bases and J by 5 bases.

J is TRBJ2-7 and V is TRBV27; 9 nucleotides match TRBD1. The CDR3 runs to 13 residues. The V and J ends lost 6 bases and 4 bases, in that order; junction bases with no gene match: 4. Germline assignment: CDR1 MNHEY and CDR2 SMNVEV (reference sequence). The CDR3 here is CASSMGQGYEQYF. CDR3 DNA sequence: TGTGCCAGCAGCATGGGACAGGGATACGAGCAGTACTTC.

CDR3 DNA: TGTGCCTGGCACCGGGGGCACACTGAAGCTTTCTTT. Its translation is CAWHRGHTEAFF. The V call is TRBV30, the J call TRBJ1-1; a possible D gene is TRBD1 (6 bases). The CDR3 consists of 12 residues. The V end was cut by 5 bases, the J end by 3 bases, with 10 bases between. CDR1 GTSNPN and CDR2 SVGIG come from the germline V gene (reference sequence).

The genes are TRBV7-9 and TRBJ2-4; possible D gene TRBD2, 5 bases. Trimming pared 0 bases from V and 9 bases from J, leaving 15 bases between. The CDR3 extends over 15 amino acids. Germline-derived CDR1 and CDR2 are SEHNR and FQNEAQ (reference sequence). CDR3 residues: CASSLAAWTEGIQYF. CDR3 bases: TGTGCCAGCAGCTTAGCGGCCTGGACTGAGGGCATTCAGTACTTC.

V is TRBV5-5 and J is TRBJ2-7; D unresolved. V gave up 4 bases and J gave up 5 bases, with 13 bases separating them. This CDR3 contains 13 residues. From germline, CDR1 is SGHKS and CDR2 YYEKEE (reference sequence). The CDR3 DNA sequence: TGTGCCAGCAGCCTGGGTCTCCTGGACGAGCAGTACTTC. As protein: CASSLGLLDEQYF.

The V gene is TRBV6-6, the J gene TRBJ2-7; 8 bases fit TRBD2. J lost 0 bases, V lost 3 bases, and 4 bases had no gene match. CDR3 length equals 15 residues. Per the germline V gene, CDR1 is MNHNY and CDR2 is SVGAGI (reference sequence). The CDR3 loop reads CASSYSGTSSYEQYF. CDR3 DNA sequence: TGTGCCAGCAGTTATTCCGGGACTAGCTCCTACGAGCAGTACTTC.

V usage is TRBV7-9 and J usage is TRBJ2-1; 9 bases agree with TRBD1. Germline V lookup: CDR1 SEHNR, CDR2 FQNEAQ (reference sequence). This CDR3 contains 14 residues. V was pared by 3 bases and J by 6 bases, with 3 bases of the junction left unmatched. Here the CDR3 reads CASSFSDRGNEQFF. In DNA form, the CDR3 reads TGTGCCAGCAGCTTCTCGGACAGGGGCAATGAGCAGTTCTTC.

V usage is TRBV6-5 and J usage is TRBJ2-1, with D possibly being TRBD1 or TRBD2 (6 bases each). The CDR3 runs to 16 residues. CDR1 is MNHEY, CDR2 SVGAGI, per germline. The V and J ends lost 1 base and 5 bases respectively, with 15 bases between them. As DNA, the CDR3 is TGTGCCAGCAGTTACTGGGGGGCGACGAAGAACAATGAGCAGTTCTTC. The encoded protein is CASSYWGATKNNEQFF.

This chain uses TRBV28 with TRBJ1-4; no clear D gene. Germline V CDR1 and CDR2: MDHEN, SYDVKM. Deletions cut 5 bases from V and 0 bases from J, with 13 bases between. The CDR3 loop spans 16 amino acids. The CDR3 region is CASSPPLGATNEKLFF. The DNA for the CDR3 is TGTGCCAGCAGTCCCCCGCTCGGGGCAACTAATGAAAAACTGTTTTTT.

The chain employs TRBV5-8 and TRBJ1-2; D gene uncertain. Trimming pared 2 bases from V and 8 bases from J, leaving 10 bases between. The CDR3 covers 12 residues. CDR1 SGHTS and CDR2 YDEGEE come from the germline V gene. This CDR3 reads CASSLGHTGYTF. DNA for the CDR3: TGTGCCAGCAGCTTAGGCCACACCGGCTACACCTTC.

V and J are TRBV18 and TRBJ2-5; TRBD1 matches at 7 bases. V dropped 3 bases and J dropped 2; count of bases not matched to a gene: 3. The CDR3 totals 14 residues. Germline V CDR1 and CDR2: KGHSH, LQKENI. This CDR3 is CASSPQQGQETQYF. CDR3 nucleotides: TGTGCCAGCTCACCTCAACAGGGGCAAGAGACCCAGTACTTC.

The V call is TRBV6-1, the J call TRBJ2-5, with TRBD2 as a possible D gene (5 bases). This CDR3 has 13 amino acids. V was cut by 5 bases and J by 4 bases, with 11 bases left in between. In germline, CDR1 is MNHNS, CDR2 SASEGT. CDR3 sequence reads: CASSPQAGETQYF. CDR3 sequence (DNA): TGTGCCAGCAGTCCCCAGGCGGGAGAGACCCAGTACTTC.

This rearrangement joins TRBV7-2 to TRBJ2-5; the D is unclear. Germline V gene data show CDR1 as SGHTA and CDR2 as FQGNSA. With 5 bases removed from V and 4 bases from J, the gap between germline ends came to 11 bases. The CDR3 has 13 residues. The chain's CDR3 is CASSLPILETQYF. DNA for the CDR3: TGTGCCAGCAGCCTCCCAATCCTAGAGACCCAGTACTTC.

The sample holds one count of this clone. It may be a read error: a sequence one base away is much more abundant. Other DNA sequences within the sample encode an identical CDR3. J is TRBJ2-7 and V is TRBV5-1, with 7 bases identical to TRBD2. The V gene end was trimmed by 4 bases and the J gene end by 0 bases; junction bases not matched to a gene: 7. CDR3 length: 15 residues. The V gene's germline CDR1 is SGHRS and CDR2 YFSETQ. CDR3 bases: TGCGCCAGCAGCGTTCAGACGGGGGGCTCCTACGAGCAGTACTTC. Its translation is CASSVQTGGSYEQYF.